This entry describes one TCR beta chain. Its specificity is unknown. Some clones are missing from TCRdb's copy, which holds only in-frame ones; the method was immunoSEQ multiplex PCR. The table lists 200,000 to 250,000 clones, 75% to 85% of them singletons, with about an eighth in the top ten. This specimen comes from a study of cytotoxic CD8 clonotypes in ibrutinib-treated CLL. Regarding the study as a whole: Clonality increased at ibrutinib response, then returned toward baseline at progression. Contraction or stability on treatment was seen for public clonotypes, which were uncommon.

The V gene's germline CDR1 is KGHSH and CDR2 LQKENI. CDR3 length: 16 amino acids. Trimming stripped 2 bases from V and 7 bases from J, with 20 bases between. This TCR derives from a human donor with chronic lymphocytic leukemia. The chain has TRBV18 and TRBJ1-2; the D gene is possibly TRBD1 (5 bases). Sequenced here: PBMCs, sampled after 12 months of ibrutinib treatment. Written as DNA, the CDR3 is TGTGCCAGCTCACCATTCGGGACGGGAGACCGGGGTGGCTACACCTTC. This translates into CASSPFGTGDRGGYTF.